The 32 T cell receptor beta chains presented below share a single source sample, sequenced in a study of beta chain features in type 1 diabetes. Their target antigens are unknown. Study outcomes and limitations: All four CD4+ subsets from Type 1 diabetes patients carried moderately but significantly shorter TCRB CDR3s.

Reverse transcription of all isolated RNA meant that expressed TCRB transcripts were sequenced. Sequencing used immunoSEQ multiplex PCR; TCRdb keeps in-frame clones, though not all of them. The table has about 370,000 clones, 8% to 10% seen once. Material for sequencing was central memory CD4+ T cells from blood. These receptors were collected from a man aged 25-45 years with type 1 diabetes.

This clone came up a few times. This chain joins TRBV29-1 and TRBJ1-1, with TRBD1 matching over 7 bases. This CDR3 is 14 amino acids long. The germline V gene has CDR1 SQVTM and CDR2 ANQGSEA. Losses at the gene ends were 4 bases for V and 1 base for J; bases not matched to a gene: 6. CDR3 bases: TGCAGCGTTGGTAAGGGACAGACGAACACTGAAGCTTTCTTT. Its protein product is CSVGKGQTNTEAFF.

The chain links TRBV7-3 to TRBJ2-1; 9 bases are shared with TRBD1. This CDR3 is 14 amino acids long. Germline V gene lookup returns CDR1 SGHTA and CDR2 FQGTGA. J was trimmed by 6 bases and V by 2 bases; bases with no gene match: 2. CDR3 nucleotides: TGTGCCAGCAGCTTAGCGACAGGGGGCAATGAGCAGTTCTTC. It yields the protein CASSLATGGNEQFF. Together with reference TRBV7-3 and TRBJ2-1, the CDR3 gives the full variable domain: GAGVSQTPSNKVTEKGKYVELRCDPISGHTALYWYRQSLGQGPEFLIYFQGTGAADDSGLPNDRFFAVRPEGSVSTLKIQRTERGDSAVYLCASSLATGGNEQFFGPGTRLTVL.

This clone was observed a handful of times. The chain couples TRBV28 to TRBJ1-2, with a weak D call TRBD1 (5 bases). Trimming removed 2 bases from V and 6 bases from J, with 16 bases in between. The CDR3 sequence is 15 residues long. From germline, CDR1 is MDHEN and CDR2 SYDVKM. The CDR3 nucleotides are TGTGCCAGCAGTTTAGCGGCGGGGGAGGGCGATGGCTACACCTTC. The encoded protein is CASSLAAGEGDGYTF.

The chain employs TRBV6-5 and TRBJ1-4; D call uncertain. The ends were cut back, 6 bases at V and 8 bases at J, with 7 bases in the middle. This CDR3 is 11 amino acids long. In germline, CDR1 is MNHEY, CDR2 SVGAGI. CDR3: CASRRTEKLFF. CDR3 sequence (DNA): TGTGCCAGCAGACGCACGGAAAAACTGTTTTTT.

This clone was detected a few times. V gene TRBV5-1 combines with J gene TRBJ2-7; D might be TRBD1 or TRBD2, each matching 5 bases. This CDR3 region has 15 residues. Looked up from germline, CDR1 is SGHRS and CDR2 is YFSETQ. Deletions cut 0 bases from V and 5 bases from J, with 15 bases between. The CDR3, as DNA: TGCGCCAGCAGCTTGGGTGGACAAAGAGGGCACGAGCAGTACTTC. Protein product: CASSLGGQRGHEQYF.

This clone came up many times. The rearrangement joins TRBV7-9 to TRBJ2-5, with D hard to call. CDR3 length: 14 residues. Trimming left V 7 bases short and J 2 bases short, with 14 bases between. Germline CDR1 and CDR2: SEHNR and FQNEAQ (reference sequence). The CDR3 nucleotides read TGTGCCAGCACCAAGGGAACCGGACAAGAGACCCAGTACTTC. The encoded protein is CASTKGTGQETQYF.

CDR3 in amino acids: CASRGYDEQYF. The DNA for the CDR3 is TGTGCCAGCAGGGGGTACGACGAGCAGTACTTC. The J gene is TRBJ2-7, the V gene TRBV6-4; the D is unclear. Per the germline V gene, CDR1 is MRHNA and CDR2 is SNTAGT. The CDR3 spans 11 residues. The V end was cut by 6 bases, the J end by 5 bases, with 8 bases between.

The sample holds a few counts of this clone. The chain couples TRBV11-3 to TRBJ2-1; D may be TRBD1 or TRBD2 (5 bases each). Per germline, CDR1 SGHNT and CDR2 YENEEA. This CDR3 is 16 amino acids long. V dropped 5 bases and J dropped 2 bases, with 16 bases sitting between them. The CDR3 nucleotides are TGTGCCAGCAGCGTTACTGGGGGAGCTACCTACAATGAGCAGTTCTTC. It yields the protein CASSVTGGATYNEQFF.

This clone showed up many times. The CDR3 DNA reads as TGTGCCAGCAGCTCAAACAGGGGGCTCAGAGAGCAGTTCTTC. Its translation is CASSSNRGLREQFF. This chain joins TRBV28 and TRBJ2-1; TRBD1 matches 9 bases. Losses at the gene ends were 6 bases for V and 10 bases for J; bases not matched to a gene: 10. The germline V gene encodes CDR1 MDHEN and CDR2 SYDVKM. The length of the CDR3 is 14 residues.

This clone was recorded a few times. The V and J genes are TRBV19 and TRBJ2-7; D remains unclear. Germline CDR1 is LNHDA and CDR2 is SQIVND (reference sequence). V was clipped by 5 bases and J by 6 bases, with 23 bases between them. The CDR3 sequence is 16 residues long. Here the CDR3 DNA reads TGTGCCAGTAGTCCCGGAGTTGGCCGCCGGGTCGGCGAGCAGTACTTC. This sequence encodes CASSPGVGRRVGEQYF. Based on the CDR3 plus reference TRBV19 and TRBJ2-7, the full variable domain is DGGITQSPKYLFRKEGQNVTLSCEQNLNHDAMYWYRQDPGQGLRLIYYSQIVNDFQKGDIAEGYSVSREKKESFPLTVTSAQKNPTAFYLCASSPGVGRRVGEQYFGPGTRLTVT.

This clone has more than one count but fewer than ten. The chain carries TRBV5-1 and TRBJ1-4; a possible D gene is TRBD1 (5 bases). The V gene lost 4 bases and the J gene lost 4 bases, with 14 bases spanning the gap. CDR1 is SGHRS and CDR2 is YFSETQ in the germline V gene. The CDR3 extends over 15 amino acids. CDR3 sequence reads: CASSLSQGINEKLFF. The CDR3 region has the DNA TGCGCCAGCAGCCTATCCCAGGGTATTAATGAAAAACTGTTTTTT.

This chain connects TRBV18 to TRBJ1-2, with a tentative D call TRBD1 (6 bases). The germline V gene encodes CDR1 KGHSH and CDR2 LQKENI. V was shortened by 3 bases and J by 7 bases, with 21 bases between the two germline ends. The CDR3 loop spans 16 amino acids. As DNA, the CDR3 is TGTGCCAGCTCACCTCCGGGACAAGGGGCCGAAGGTGGCTACACCTTC. Its translation is CASSPPGQGAEGGYTF.

V and J are TRBV28 and TRBJ2-7, with 7 bases fitting TRBD1. V gave up 2 bases and J gave up 0 bases; unmatched junction bases: 4. Looked up from germline, CDR1 is MDHEN and CDR2 is SYDVKM. The CDR3 consists of 15 residues. The CDR3 region is CASSLGTAASYEQYF. The CDR3, as DNA: TGTGCCAGCAGTTTAGGGACAGCGGCCTCCTACGAGCAGTACTTC.

This clone appeared a few times. The identical CDR3 is also encoded by other nucleotide sequences in the sample. The chain is built from TRBV18 and TRBJ1-1; D is undetermined. This CDR3 has 13 residues. Germline CDR1 KGHSH, CDR2 LQKENI. V was cut by 1 base and J by 2 bases, with 5 bases left in between. The CDR3 DNA follows: TGTGCCAGCTCACCACAAAGTAACACTGAAGCTTTCTTT. Amino acids: CASSPQSNTEAFF.

This rearrangement joins TRBV6-1 to TRBJ2-7; D perhaps matches TRBD2 (5 bases). Trimming took off 4 bases at V and 3 bases at J, with 13 bases between the two ends. This CDR3 contains 14 residues. Germline V gene sequence: CDR1 MNHNS, CDR2 SASEGT. Here the CDR3 DNA reads TGTGCCAGCAGTGCCCTACGGGCGGGCTACGAGCAGTACTTC. Translation: CASSALRAGYEQYF.

The rearrangement links TRBV14 to TRBJ2-5; TRBD2 matches at 9 bases. V was pared by 4 bases and J by 7 bases, with 10 bases of the junction left unmatched. The CDR3 is made up of 15 amino acids. Germline-derived CDR1 and CDR2 are SGHDN and FVKESK. This CDR3 reads CASSLPGLAVGTQYF. CDR3 DNA sequence: TGTGCCAGCAGCCTCCCGGGACTAGCTGTCGGGACCCAGTACTTC.

The chain couples TRBV2 to TRBJ2-5; D is undetermined. V lost 5 bases and J lost 1, with 8 bases in between. The CDR3 loop spans 13 amino acids. CDR1 and CDR2 (germline): SNHLY, FYNNEI. Here the CDR3 DNA reads TGTGCCAGCAGTCAAGGATTCCAAGAGACCCAGTACTTC. Protein sequence: CASSQGFQETQYF.

This clone was seen a handful of times. The chain is built from TRBV7-3 and TRBJ2-7; 7 nucleotides match TRBD2. Losses at the gene ends were 1 base for V and 5 bases for J; bases not matched to a gene: 5. Germline values: CDR1 SGHTA, CDR2 FQGTGA. CDR3 size: 14 residues. CDR3 sequence: CASSLSGSTHEQYF. For the CDR3, the DNA is TGTGCCAGCAGCTTAAGCGGGAGTACCCACGAGCAGTACTTC.

In this sample, this clone turned up once. The V and J genes are TRBV10-3 and TRBJ2-2; 7 bases are a match to TRBD1. The length of the CDR3 is 15 residues. V dropped 8 bases and J dropped 1; count of bases not matched to a gene: 7. Germline CDR1 reads ENHRY; CDR2 reads SYGVKD. In DNA, the CDR3 is TGTGCCATCGGGGAACGGACAGGGAACACCGGGGAGCTGTTTTTT. This encodes CAIGERTGNTGELFF.

The chain employs TRBV18 and TRBJ2-7; possibly TRBD1 for D (6 bases). The germline V and J ends were trimmed by 0 bases and 5 bases, with 8 bases remaining between them. This CDR3 has 13 residues. Germline loops: CDR1 KGHSH, CDR2 LQKENI. CDR3 nucleotide sequence: TGTGCCAGCTCACCACCGCCAGGGGACGAGCAGTACTTC. As protein: CASSPPPGDEQYF.

This clone was observed at least ten times. The chain has TRBV28 and TRBJ1-2, with D unclear. Trimming took 5 bases from V and 4 from J, leaving 8 bases between them. The CDR3 covers 12 residues. Germline loops: CDR1 MDHEN, CDR2 SYDVKM. The CDR3 region is CASSPLSYGYTF. The CDR3 DNA reads TGTGCCAGCAGTCCCCTGAGCTATGGCTACACCTTC.

This clone was seen ten or more times. The gene calls are TRBV6-1 and TRBJ2-4; D might be TRBD1 (8 bases). The V gene's germline CDR1 is MNHNS and CDR2 SASEGT. V was shortened by 4 bases and J by 8 bases, with 12 bases between the two germline ends. The CDR3 is 13 amino acids. The CDR3 bases are TGTGCCAGCAGTGGGACAGGGAGGGACATTCAGTACTTC. This encodes CASSGTGRDIQYF.

This clone appeared many times. The chain is built from TRBV7-2 and TRBJ2-1; tentative D call: TRBD1 (5 bases). Per the germline V gene, CDR1 is SGHTA and CDR2 is FQGNSA. The CDR3 extends over 14 amino acids. V was cut by 1 base and J by 8 bases, with 12 bases left in between. In DNA, the CDR3 is TGTGCCAGCAGCTTAGTCAGGGTCCGGGATGAGCAGTTCTTC. Its translation: CASSLVRVRDEQFF.

J is TRBJ2-1 and V is TRBV13; possible D gene TRBD1, 5 bases. There are 17 residues in the CDR3. Germline CDR1 is PRHDT and CDR2 is FYEKMQ (reference sequence). V gave up 6 bases and J gave up 5 bases, with 23 bases separating them. This CDR3 reads CASSPLTERRANNEQFF. The CDR3 DNA sequence: TGTGCCAGCAGTCCCCTTACTGAACGCAGGGCAAACAATGAGCAGTTCTTC.

The V and J genes are TRBV7-2 and TRBJ2-5; D unclear. The CDR3 contains 15 residues. The V end lost 3 bases, the J end lost 5 bases, and 16 bases lay between the germline ends. CDR1 SGHTA and CDR2 FQGNSA come from the germline V gene. In DNA, the CDR3 is TGTGCCAGCAGCTTGGTTAGCAGGCCAACGGAGACCCAGTACTTC. This codes for CASSLVSRPTETQYF.

This clone has at least ten counts. The sample carries other DNA sequences with the same CDR3. The chain combines TRBV7-9 with TRBJ1-4, with 12 bases matching TRBD1. This CDR3 comprises 15 residues. Trimming removed 5 bases from V and 5 bases from J; junction bases left unmatched: 3. Germline CDR1 and CDR2: SEHNR and FQNEAQ (reference sequence). CDR3 sequence (DNA): TGTGCCAGCAGCCTTGGGACAGGGGGCAATGAAAAACTGTTTTTT. Its translation is CASSLGTGGNEKLFF.

The J gene is TRBJ1-5, the V gene TRBV27, with D possibly TRBD1 on 6 matching bases. The V end lost 2 bases, the J end lost 9 bases, and 17 bases lay between the germline ends. This CDR3 is 15 amino acids long. The germline gives CDR1 MNHEY, CDR2 SMNVEV (reference sequence). This CDR3 is CASSLVMGGRSPQHF. Here the CDR3 DNA reads TGTGCCAGCAGTTTAGTCATGGGGGGCCGATCGCCCCAGCATTTT.

This clone has more than one count but fewer than ten. This chain joins TRBV7-9 and TRBJ2-2; possibly TRBD1 for D (6 bases). This CDR3 has 13 residues. Germline V gene sequence: CDR1 SEHNR, CDR2 FQNEAQ (reference sequence). V lost 5 bases to trimming and J lost 7 bases, with 11 bases between them. CDR3 nucleotide sequence: TGTGCCAGCAGCCATCAGGGGTACGGGGAGCTGTTTTTT. Translated, it gives CASSHQGYGELFF.

The chain is built from TRBV19 and TRBJ2-1; 10 nucleotides align to TRBD2. Germline loops: CDR1 LNHDA, CDR2 SQIVND (reference sequence). CDR3 length: 16 amino acids. V dropped 3 bases and J dropped 7; count of bases not matched to a gene: 9. CDR3 sequence reads: CASSIGSGRAKNEQFF. In DNA, the CDR3 is TGTGCCAGTAGTATCGGAAGCGGGAGGGCCAAGAATGAGCAGTTCTTC.

The sample holds a few counts of this clone. The chain carries TRBV9 and TRBJ2-7; 9 positions agree with TRBD1. This CDR3 is built from 18 residues. Germline lookup yields CDR1 SGDLS and CDR2 YYNGEE. Trimming at V came to 2 bases and at J to 6 bases, leaving 18 bases not matched to a gene. DNA of the CDR3: TGTGCCAGCAGCGTGGGGACAGGGAGTGGGACTATCCCCAGCGAGCAGTACTTC. Amino acids: CASSVGTGSGTIPSEQYF.

V gene TRBV5-1 combines with J gene TRBJ1-2, with D hard to call. The CDR3 totals 15 residues. Germline V gene sequence: CDR1 SGHRS, CDR2 YFSETQ. The germline V and J ends were trimmed by 4 bases and 5 bases, with 18 bases remaining between them. The DNA of the CDR3 is TGCGCCAGCAGCGCCAACCTGCAGGTAGCGTATGGCTACACCTTC. Translation gives CASSANLQVAYGYTF.

The V gene is TRBV6-5, the J gene TRBJ2-5, with D perhaps matching TRBD1 (6 bases). The CDR3 runs 13 residues. Germline CDR1 reads MNHEY; CDR2 reads SVGAGI. Trimming took 6 bases from V and 3 from J, leaving 11 bases between them. The CDR3 nucleotides read TGTGCCAGCAGGGTTTCAGGGGAAGAGACCCAGTACTTC. Protein product: CASRVSGEETQYF.